The 8 T cell receptor beta chains below were found in one sample sequenced in a study of shared clonotypes between healthy human individuals. The protocol was immunoSEQ multiplex PCR, while the TCRdb copy is restricted to in-frame clones and leaves out a portion. The data hold hundreds of thousands of clones, with 85% to 95% observed a single time. Naive CD8 cells were CD45RO-negative, positively selected for CCR7, excluding terminally differentiated effector memory CD45RA+ cells. Source material: naive CD8+ T cells sorted from blood. Receptors originate from a woman aged 30 to 39 in good health.

The chain couples TRBV28 to TRBJ1-5; D is perhaps TRBD1 (6 bases). The CDR3 sequence is 15 residues long. Germline V gives CDR1 MDHEN, CDR2 SYDVKM. V shed 4 bases and J shed 10 bases, with 20 bases lying between them. CDR3 amino acids: CASSYPREGVLPQHF. The DNA for the CDR3 is TGTGCCAGCAGTTACCCCCGGGAGGGGGTCCTACCCCAGCATTTT.

The CDR3 loop reads CASSLRGAEQYF. The CDR3 DNA reads TGTGCCAGCAGCCTGAGGGGGGCGGAGCAGTACTTC. The V call is TRBV13, the J call TRBJ2-5, with D perhaps TRBD1 or TRBD2 (6 bases each). This CDR3 has 12 residues. Trimming cost V 5 bases and J 11 bases, with 15 bases left between them. Germline CDR1 PRHDT, CDR2 FYEKMQ (reference sequence).

This sequence joins TRBV4-1 and TRBJ1-4; 8 positions match TRBD1. The germline V gene encodes CDR1 MGHRA and CDR2 YSYEKL. The CDR3 length is 18 residues. The J segment lost 1 base and the V segment lost 0 bases, leaving 7 bases of the junction unmatched. The CDR3 here is CASSQDPGQGGTNEKLFF. CDR3 coding DNA: TGCGCCAGCAGCCAAGATCCCGGACAGGGAGGAACTAATGAAAAACTGTTTTTT.

The chain carries TRBV27 and TRBJ2-7, with 10 bases fitting TRBD2. This CDR3 spans 13 amino acids. J was trimmed by 4 bases and V by 7 bases; bases with no gene match: 4. Germline CDR1 MNHEY, CDR2 SMNVEV (reference sequence). DNA of the CDR3: TGTGCCAGCAAGGTAGCGGGAGGATACGAGCAGTACTTC. Encoded protein: CASKVAGGYEQYF.

The chain uses TRBV21-1 and TRBJ2-7; the table calls TRBD1, which could not be checked here. TRBV21-1 is termed a pseudogene. The CDR3 length is 15 residues. The CDR3 here is CASYPWKDSAYEQYF. The CDR3 DNA follows: TGTGCCAGCTACCCGTGGAAGGACAGTGCCTACGAGCAGTACTTC.

The chain combines TRBV9 with TRBJ2-4, with D unresolved. CDR1 and CDR2 from the germline V gene are SGDLS and YYNGEE. The CDR3 contains 15 residues. V lost 4 bases and J lost 3, with 14 bases in between. The CDR3 is CASSPCRRHKNIQYF. The DNA of the CDR3 is TGTGCCAGCAGCCCTTGCCGCAGGCACAAAAACATTCAGTACTTC.

J is TRBJ2-7 and V is TRBV2, with 7 bases identical to TRBD2. The germline CDR1 and CDR2 sequences are SNHLY and FYNNEI. This CDR3 is 14 amino acids long. Trimming took 8 bases from V and 4 from J; bases not matched to a gene: 11. The CDR3 DNA is TGTGCCAGCTGTCGAGGCGGGGGTTGGTACGAGCAGTACTTC. Translated, it gives CASCRGGGWYEQYF.

This chain joins TRBV7-8 and TRBJ2-7; D gene unclear. The germline gives CDR1 SGHVS, CDR2 FQNEAQ. The V end lost 5 bases, the J end lost 4 bases, and 18 bases lay between the germline ends. The CDR3 is made up of 15 amino acids. The CDR3 spells CASSPSVAPLYEQYF. For the CDR3, the DNA is TGTGCCAGCAGCCCATCGGTAGCCCCGCTATACGAGCAGTACTTC.